This is a list of T cell receptor beta chains from one sample in a study of T cell responses to AZD1222 COVID-19 vaccine. Sequencing used immunoSEQ multiplex PCR; TCRdb keeps in-frame clones, though not all of them. The sample carries 100,000 to 120,000 clones, around 90% recorded once. The input for sequencing was peripheral blood, taken 28 days after the second AZD1222 dose. The receptors originated from an adult who received the AZD1222 COVID-19 vaccine. The CDR3 runs from the conserved cysteine through the conserved F or W. D genes are given only for firm matches. Size values are once, few and many counts, or a class for expanded clones, and some rows have none.

V gene: TRBV5-4; D gene: TRBD2; J gene: TRBJ2-7; clone size: -; CDR3 protein: CASSSLAGGYEQYF; CDR3 DNA: TGTGCCAGCAGCTCACTAGCGGGAGGGTACGAGCAGTACTTC
V gene: TRBV19; D gene: -; J gene: TRBJ2-7; clone size: once; CDR3 protein: CASSISLSYEQYF; CDR3 DNA: TGTGCCAGTAGTATTTCCCTCTCTTACGAGCAGTACTTC
V gene: TRBV3-1/TRBV3-2; D gene: TRBD2; J gene: TRBJ2-2; clone size: once; CDR3 protein: CASSQVLAGVKETGELFF; CDR3 DNA: TGTGCCAGCAGCCAAGTTCTAGCGGGAGTTAAGGAGACCGGGGAGCTGTTTTTT
V gene: TRBV6-5; D gene: -; J gene: TRBJ1-1; clone size: -; CDR3 protein: CASSYLEGGIEAFF; CDR3 DNA: TGTGCCAGCAGTTACCTCGAAGGGGGAATTGAAGCTTTCTTT
V gene: TRBV7-9; D gene: -; J gene: TRBJ1-3; clone size: -; CDR3 protein: CASSWPGRPHSGNTIYF; CDR3 DNA: TGTGCCAGCAGCTGGCCCGGACGGCCTCACTCTGGAAACACCATATATTTT
V gene: TRBV6-6; D gene: -; J gene: TRBJ2-1; clone size: -; CDR3 protein: CASSYANEQFF; CDR3 DNA: TGTGCCAGCAGTTACGCCAATGAGCAGTTCTTC
V gene: TRBV11-2; D gene: TRBD1; J gene: TRBJ2-3; clone size: -; CDR3 protein: CASSLGGGGTDTQYF; CDR3 DNA: TGTGCCAGCAGCTTAGGAGGGGGCGGCACAGATACGCAGTATTTT
V gene: TRBV11-3; D gene: -; J gene: TRBJ2-3; clone size: -; CDR3 protein: CASRGGADTQYF; CDR3 DNA: TGTGCCAGCAGGGGGGGAGCAGATACGCAGTATTTT
V gene: TRBV27; D gene: -; J gene: TRBJ1-2; clone size: -; CDR3 protein: CASSGQGANYGYTF; CDR3 DNA: TGTGCCAGCAGTGGGCAGGGAGCTAACTATGGCTACACCTTC
V gene: TRBV4-1; D gene: -; J gene: TRBJ1-2; clone size: -; CDR3 protein: CASSPQTDRTSNYGYTF; CDR3 DNA: TGCGCCAGCAGCCCTCAGACAGACCGGACCTCTAACTATGGCTACACCTTC
V gene: TRBV12-3/TRBV12-4; D gene: -; J gene: TRBJ1-1; clone size: -; CDR3 protein: CASSIKTEAFF; CDR3 DNA: TGTGCCAGCAGCATCAAGACTGAAGCTTTCTTT
V gene: TRBV10-3; D gene: -; J gene: TRBJ1-2; clone size: -; CDR3 protein: CAISDRDFSYGYTF; CDR3 DNA: TGTGCCATCAGTGACCGGGACTTCTCCTATGGCTACACCTTC
V gene: TRBV27; D gene: -; J gene: TRBJ1-5; clone size: few; CDR3 protein: CASSLRQGSGQYQPQHF; CDR3 DNA: TGTGCCAGCAGTTTACGCCAGGGGTCCGGGCAGTATCAGCCCCAGCATTTT
V gene: TRBV28; D gene: TRBD2; J gene: TRBJ2-7; clone size: -; CDR3 protein: CASTLLGTSGSYEQYF; CDR3 DNA: TGTGCCAGCACCCTACTTGGGACTAGCGGGAGCTACGAGCAGTACTTC
V gene: TRBV7-9; D gene: -; J gene: TRBJ2-1; clone size: -; CDR3 protein: CASSPIIGVGDHVGNEQFF; CDR3 DNA: TGTGCCAGCAGCCCAATAATAGGGGTGGGCGACCACGTTGGAAATGAGCAGTTCTTC
V gene: TRBV9; D gene: -; J gene: TRBJ1-2; clone size: -; CDR3 protein: CASSYNLGLGYGYTF; CDR3 DNA: TGTGCCAGCAGCTACAACCTGGGGCTCGGTTATGGCTACACCTTC
V gene: TRBV3-1/TRBV3-2; D gene: TRBD1; J gene: TRBJ1-2; clone size: -; CDR3 protein: CASSPRDRGRHLPYGYTF; CDR3 DNA: TGTGCCAGCAGCCCCCGGGACAGGGGGCGTCACTTACCTTATGGCTACACCTTC
V gene: TRBV27; D gene: -; J gene: TRBJ2-1; clone size: -; CDR3 protein: CASSFQGKVEQFF; CDR3 DNA: TGTGCCAGCAGTTTCCAGGGTAAGGTTGAGCAGTTCTTC
V gene: TRBV7-2; D gene: -; J gene: TRBJ1-1; clone size: -; CDR3 protein: CASSSGGLVWGLNTEAFF; CDR3 DNA: TGTGCCAGCAGCTCCGGAGGGTTGGTGTGGGGGCTTAACACTGAAGCTTTCTTT
V gene: TRBV27; D gene: -; J gene: TRBJ2-7; clone size: -; CDR3 protein: CASGPVLYEQYF; CDR3 DNA: TGTGCCTCGGGCCCGGTTCTCTACGAGCAGTACTTC
V gene: TRBV3-1/TRBV3-2; D gene: -; J gene: TRBJ2-7; clone size: -; CDR3 protein: CASSQVGPGEQYF; CDR3 DNA: TGTGCCAGCAGCCAAGTGGGACCGGGAGAGCAGTACTTC
V gene: TRBV18; D gene: -; J gene: TRBJ2-3; clone size: -; CDR3 protein: CASSPAGGSTDTQYF; CDR3 DNA: TGTGCCAGCTCACCAGCAGGGGGGTCCACAGATACGCAGTATTTT
V gene: TRBV19; D gene: -; J gene: TRBJ2-7; clone size: -; CDR3 protein: CASSYQGISYEQYF; CDR3 DNA: TGTGCCAGTAGTTACCAGGGGATCTCCTACGAGCAGTACTTC
V gene: TRBV19; D gene: TRBD1; J gene: TRBJ1-1; clone size: -; CDR3 protein: CASRQGTFLNTEAFF; CDR3 DNA: TGTGCCAGTCGACAGGGGACCTTCTTGAACACTGAAGCTTTCTTT
V gene: TRBV6-5; D gene: TRBD1; J gene: TRBJ1-1; clone size: -; CDR3 protein: CASRTGGGNTVKAFF; CDR3 DNA: TGTGCCAGCAGGACAGGGGGCGGAAACACGGTCAAAGCTTTCTTT
V gene: TRBV10-1; D gene: -; J gene: TRBJ2-3; clone size: -; CDR3 protein: CASSESGYTVADTQYF; CDR3 DNA: TGCGCCAGCAGTGAGTCTGGCTACACCGTTGCAGATACGCAGTATTTT
V gene: TRBV28; D gene: -; J gene: TRBJ1-2; clone size: -; CDR3 protein: CASSLGINYGYTF; CDR3 DNA: TGTGCCAGCAGTTTGGGAATAAACTATGGCTACACCTTC
V gene: TRBV28; D gene: -; J gene: TRBJ1-2; clone size: -; CDR3 protein: CASSLAGTGRNYGYTF; CDR3 DNA: TGTGCCAGCAGTTTAGCCGGGACGGGGAGGAACTATGGCTACACCTTC
V gene: TRBV18; D gene: TRBD2; J gene: TRBJ2-2; clone size: -; CDR3 protein: CASSPKSLAGNSGELFF; CDR3 DNA: TGTGCCAGCTCACCAAAGAGTCTAGCGGGGAATTCCGGGGAGCTGTTTTTT
V gene: TRBV21-1; D gene: -; J gene: TRBJ2-2; clone size: -; CDR3 protein: CASSKKLEQGAVTGELFF; CDR3 DNA: TGTGCCAGCAGCAAAAAGTTAGAACAGGGGGCTGTGACCGGGGAGCTGTTTTTT
V gene: TRBV19; D gene: TRBD1; J gene: TRBJ2-7; clone size: -; CDR3 protein: CASSILGQAGQYF; CDR3 DNA: TGTGCCAGTAGTATTCTTGGACAGGCGGGGCAGTACTTC
V gene: TRBV6-5; D gene: TRBD1; J gene: TRBJ1-3; clone size: -; CDR3 protein: CASRATGGFNTIYF; CDR3 DNA: TGTGCCAGCAGGGCTACAGGGGGGTTCAACACCATATATTTT
V gene: TRBV19; D gene: TRBD1; J gene: TRBJ1-5; clone size: -; CDR3 protein: CATQTGTGNQPQHF; CDR3 DNA: TGTGCCACCCAAACTGGGACAGGCAATCAGCCCCAGCATTTT
V gene: TRBV12-3/TRBV12-4; D gene: -; J gene: TRBJ1-2; clone size: -; CDR3 protein: CASSLAYGYTF; CDR3 DNA: TGTGCCAGTAGTTTAGCATATGGCTACACCTTC
V gene: TRBV6-4; D gene: TRBD2; J gene: TRBJ2-3; clone size: -; CDR3 protein: CASSDNGLAGVMGYTDTQYF; CDR3 DNA: TGTGCCAGCAGTGACAACGGGCTAGCGGGAGTAATGGGATACACAGATACGCAGTATTTT
V gene: TRBV27; D gene: -; J gene: TRBJ2-1; clone size: -; CDR3 protein: CASTPLDAGLGRWGYNEQFF; CDR3 DNA: TGTGCCAGCACCCCATTAGATGCGGGGTTGGGACGATGGGGTTACAATGAGCAGTTCTTC
V gene: TRBV3-1/TRBV3-2; D gene: -; J gene: TRBJ2-7; clone size: -; CDR3 protein: CASSRLSHEQYF; CDR3 DNA: TGTGCCAGCAGCCGATTGAGCCACGAGCAGTACTTC
V gene: TRBV3-1/TRBV3-2; D gene: TRBD2; J gene: TRBJ2-7; clone size: -; CDR3 protein: CASSGTSHSYEQYF; CDR3 DNA: TGTGCCAGCAGTGGGACTAGCCATTCCTACGAGCAGTACTTC
V gene: TRBV11-2; D gene: -; J gene: TRBJ2-1; clone size: -; CDR3 protein: CASSLVVGGSRSPYNEQFF; CDR3 DNA: TGTGCCAGCAGCTTAGTCGTTGGGGGGTCGCGGTCCCCCTACAATGAGCAGTTCTTC
V gene: TRBV4-1; D gene: TRBD1; J gene: TRBJ1-5; clone size: -; CDR3 protein: CASSQERGTGFSNQPQHF; CDR3 DNA: TGCGCCAGCAGCCAAGAGAGGGGGACAGGGTTTAGCAATCAGCCCCAGCATTTT
V gene: TRBV2; D gene: TRBD1; J gene: TRBJ2-2; clone size: -; CDR3 protein: CASSYMGQGLSGELFF; CDR3 DNA: TGTGCCAGCAGCTATATGGGACAGGGGTTGTCCGGGGAGCTGTTTTTT
V gene: TRBV7-9; D gene: TRBD1; J gene: TRBJ1-1; clone size: -; CDR3 protein: CASSVGTANTEAFF; CDR3 DNA: TGTGCCAGCAGCGTAGGGACAGCTAACACTGAAGCTTTCTTT
V gene: TRBV10-2; D gene: -; J gene: TRBJ1-1; clone size: -; CDR3 protein: CASRHPGDTNTEAFF; CDR3 DNA: TGCGCCAGCAGACACCCCGGGGACACGAACACTGAAGCTTTCTTT
V gene: TRBV5-4; D gene: TRBD1; J gene: TRBJ1-1; clone size: -; CDR3 protein: CASSTPGQGATEAFF; CDR3 DNA: TGTGCCAGCAGCACGCCGGGACAGGGGGCAACTGAAGCTTTCTTT
V gene: TRBV4-2; D gene: -; J gene: TRBJ2-1; clone size: -; CDR3 protein: CASSQEVDLGDSEQFF; CDR3 DNA: TGTGCCAGCAGCCAAGAAGTGGACCTAGGAGATAGTGAGCAGTTCTTC
V gene: TRBV4-1; D gene: -; J gene: TRBJ1-6; clone size: -; CDR3 protein: CASSHTLDGALLNSPLHF; CDR3 DNA: TGCGCCAGCAGCCACACCCTAGACGGGGCCCTGCTGAATTCACCCCTCCACTTT
V gene: TRBV29-1; D gene: TRBD1; J gene: TRBJ2-1; clone size: -; CDR3 protein: CSVGQGSYNEQFF; CDR3 DNA: TGCAGCGTTGGACAGGGCTCCTACAATGAGCAGTTCTTC
V gene: TRBV19; D gene: -; J gene: TRBJ2-6; clone size: few; CDR3 protein: CASSHRAGANVLTF; CDR3 DNA: TGTGCCAGTAGTCACAGAGCCGGGGCCAACGTCCTGACTTTC
V gene: TRBV18; D gene: TRBD1; J gene: TRBJ1-2; clone size: -; CDR3 protein: CASSPPGQGVNYGYTF; CDR3 DNA: TGTGCCAGCTCACCACCGGGACAGGGGGTTAACTATGGCTACACCTTC
V gene: TRBV5-8; D gene: -; J gene: TRBJ2-3; clone size: -; CDR3 protein: CASSPGVSTDTQYF; CDR3 DNA: TGTGCCAGCAGCCCCGGGGTGAGCACAGATACGCAGTATTTT
V gene: TRBV7-2; D gene: -; J gene: TRBJ1-1; clone size: -; CDR3 protein: CASSKGGLGNTEAFF; CDR3 DNA: TGTGCCAGCAGCAAAGGGGGGTTGGGGAACACTGAAGCTTTCTTT
V gene: TRBV11-3; D gene: TRBD1; J gene: TRBJ1-2; clone size: -; CDR3 protein: CASSLDRGVTNYGYTF; CDR3 DNA: TGTGCCAGCAGCTTGGACAGGGGAGTGACGAACTATGGCTACACCTTC